This TCR beta chain stems from a study of T cell responses to AZD1222 COVID-19 vaccine. About the study: The analysis combined second doses at about 4 or about 12 weeks. Study-level findings and limits: After the peak T cell response, and only then, were repertoires sampled.

Only one count was recorded for this clone. Its target is unknown. Clones were sequenced by immunoSEQ multiplex PCR, and TCRdb holds only the in-frame ones, with some missing. Of 100,000 to 150,000 clones listed, approximately 89% are singletons. Germline V gene data show CDR1 as SGDLS and CDR2 as YYNGEE. Trimming took off 2 bases at V and 6 bases at J, with 14 bases between the two ends. The CDR3 spans 15 residues. This material consisted of peripheral blood, taken on day 0 of AZD1222 vaccination. The sequence was collected from an adult in good health. This rearrangement joins TRBV9 to TRBJ2-2; D possibly matches TRBD1 or TRBD2 (6 bases each). The CDR3 spells CASSVEGGLSGELFF. The CDR3 region has the DNA TGTGCCAGCAGCGTCGAGGGGGGCCTATCCGGGGAGCTGTTTTTT.